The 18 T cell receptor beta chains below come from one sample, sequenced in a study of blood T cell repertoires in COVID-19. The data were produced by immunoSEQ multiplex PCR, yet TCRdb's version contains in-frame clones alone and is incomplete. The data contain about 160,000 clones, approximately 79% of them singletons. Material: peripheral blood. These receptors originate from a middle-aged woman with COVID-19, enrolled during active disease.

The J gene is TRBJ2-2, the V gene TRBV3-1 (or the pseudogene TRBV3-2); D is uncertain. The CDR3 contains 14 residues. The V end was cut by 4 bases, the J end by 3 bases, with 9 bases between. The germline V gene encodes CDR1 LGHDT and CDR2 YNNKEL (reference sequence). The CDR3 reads CASSPRMYTGELFF. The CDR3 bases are TGTGCCAGCAGCCCGCGAATGTACACCGGGGAGCTGTTTTTT.

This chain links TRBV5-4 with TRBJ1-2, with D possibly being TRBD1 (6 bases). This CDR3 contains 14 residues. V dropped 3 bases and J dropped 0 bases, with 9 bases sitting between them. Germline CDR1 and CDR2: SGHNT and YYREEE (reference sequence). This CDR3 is CASSSQGANYGYTF. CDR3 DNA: TGTGCCAGCAGCTCACAGGGAGCTAACTATGGCTACACCTTC. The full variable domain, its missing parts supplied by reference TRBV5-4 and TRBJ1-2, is ETGVTQSPTHLIKTRGQQVTLRCSSQSGHNTVSWYQQALGQGPQFIFQYYREEENGRGNFPPRFSGLQFPNYSSELNVNALELDDSALYLCASSSQGANYGYTFGSGTRLTVV.

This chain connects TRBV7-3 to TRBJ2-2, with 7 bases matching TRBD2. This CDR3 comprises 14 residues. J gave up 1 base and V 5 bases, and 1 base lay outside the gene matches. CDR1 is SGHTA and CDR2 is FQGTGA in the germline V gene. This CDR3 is CASSLAENTGELFF. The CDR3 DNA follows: TGTGCCAGCAGCCTAGCGGAGAACACCGGGGAGCTGTTTTTT. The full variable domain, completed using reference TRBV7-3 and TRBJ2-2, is GAGVSQTPSNKVTEKGKYVELRCDPISGHTALYWYRQSLGQGPEFLIYFQGTGAADDSGLPNDRFFAVRPEGSVSTLKIQRTERGDSAVYLCASSLAENTGELFFGEGSRLTVL.

This CDR3 reads CASKSAGGETEAFF. The CDR3 region has the DNA TGTGCCAGCAAATCGGCGGGGGGTGAGACTGAAGCTTTCTTT. The J gene is TRBJ1-1, the V gene TRBV5-4, with D possibly TRBD1 on 5 matching bases. Germline CDR1 and CDR2: SGHNT and YYREEE (reference sequence). The CDR3 has 14 amino acids. V was trimmed by 6 bases and J by 5 bases, leaving 17 bases between them.

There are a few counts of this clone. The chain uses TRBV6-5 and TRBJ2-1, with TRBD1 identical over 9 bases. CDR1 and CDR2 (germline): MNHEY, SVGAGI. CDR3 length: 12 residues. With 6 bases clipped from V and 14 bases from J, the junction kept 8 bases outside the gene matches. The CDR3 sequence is CASSLWDRAKFF. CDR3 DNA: TGTGCCAGCAGCCTCTGGGACAGGGCAAAGTTCTTC.

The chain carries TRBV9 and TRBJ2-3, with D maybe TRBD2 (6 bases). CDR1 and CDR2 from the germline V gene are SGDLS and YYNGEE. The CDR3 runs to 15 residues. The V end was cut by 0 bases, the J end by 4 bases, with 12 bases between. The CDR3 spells CASSVDGSTADTQYF. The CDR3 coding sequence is TGTGCCAGCAGCGTAGACGGGAGTACGGCAGATACGCAGTATTTT. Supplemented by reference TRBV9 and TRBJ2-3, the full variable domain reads DSGVTQTPKHLITATGQRVTLRCSPRSGDLSVYWYQQSLDQGLQFLIQYYNGEERAKGNILERFSAQQFPDLHSELNLSSLELGDSALYFCASSVDGSTADTQYFGPGTRLTVL.

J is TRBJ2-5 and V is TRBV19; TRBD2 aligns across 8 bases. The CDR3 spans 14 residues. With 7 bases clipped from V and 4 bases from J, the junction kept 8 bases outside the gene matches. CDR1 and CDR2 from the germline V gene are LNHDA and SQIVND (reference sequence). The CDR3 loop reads CASKVRGGRETQYF. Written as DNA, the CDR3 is TGTGCCAGTAAGGTTCGGGGGGGCCGAGAGACCCAGTACTTC.

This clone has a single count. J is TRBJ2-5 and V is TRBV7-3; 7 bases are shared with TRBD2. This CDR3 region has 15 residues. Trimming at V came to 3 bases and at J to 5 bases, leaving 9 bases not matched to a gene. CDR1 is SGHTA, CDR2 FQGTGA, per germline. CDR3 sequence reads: CASSLGGGWWETQYF. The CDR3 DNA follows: TGTGCCAGCAGCTTGGGCGGGGGTTGGTGGGAGACCCAGTACTTC.

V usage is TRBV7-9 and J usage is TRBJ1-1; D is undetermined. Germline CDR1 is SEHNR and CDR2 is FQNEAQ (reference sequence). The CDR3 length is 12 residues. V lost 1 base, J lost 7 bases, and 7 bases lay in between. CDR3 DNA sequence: TGTGCCAGCAGCTTAGAGCCCGGTGAAGCTTTCTTT. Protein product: CASSLEPGEAFF.

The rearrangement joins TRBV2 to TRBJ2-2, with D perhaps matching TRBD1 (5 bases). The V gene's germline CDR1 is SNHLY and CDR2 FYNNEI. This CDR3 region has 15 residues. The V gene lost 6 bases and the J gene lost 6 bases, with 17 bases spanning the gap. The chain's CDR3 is CASRLGTGASGELFF. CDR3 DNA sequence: TGTGCCAGCAGGTTGGGCACAGGAGCTTCCGGGGAGCTGTTTTTT.

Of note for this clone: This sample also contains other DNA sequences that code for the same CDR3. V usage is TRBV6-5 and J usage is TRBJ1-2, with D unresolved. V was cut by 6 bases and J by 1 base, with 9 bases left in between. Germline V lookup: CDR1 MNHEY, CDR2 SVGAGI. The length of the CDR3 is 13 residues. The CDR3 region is CASSPTGNYGYTF. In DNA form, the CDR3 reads TGTGCCAGCAGCCCGACGGGTAACTATGGCTACACCTTC.

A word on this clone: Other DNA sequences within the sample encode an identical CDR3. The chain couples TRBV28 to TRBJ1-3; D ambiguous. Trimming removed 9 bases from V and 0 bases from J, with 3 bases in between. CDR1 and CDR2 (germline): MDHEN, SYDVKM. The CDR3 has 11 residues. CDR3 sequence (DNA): TGTGCCAGTAGCTCTGGAAACACCATATATTTT. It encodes CASSSGNTIYF. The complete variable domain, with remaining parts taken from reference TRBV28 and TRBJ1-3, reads DVKVTQSSRYLVKRTGEKVFLECVQDMDHENMFWYRQDPGLGLRLIYFSYDVKMKEKGDIPEGYSVSREKKERFSLILESASTNQTSMYLCASSSGNTIYFGEGSWLTVV.

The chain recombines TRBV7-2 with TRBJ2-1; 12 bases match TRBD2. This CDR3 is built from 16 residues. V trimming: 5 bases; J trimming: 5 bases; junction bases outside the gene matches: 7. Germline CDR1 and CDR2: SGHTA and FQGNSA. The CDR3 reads CASSKSLAGGHNEQFF. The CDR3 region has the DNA TGTGCCAGCAGCAAAAGCCTAGCGGGGGGGCACAATGAGCAGTTCTTC.

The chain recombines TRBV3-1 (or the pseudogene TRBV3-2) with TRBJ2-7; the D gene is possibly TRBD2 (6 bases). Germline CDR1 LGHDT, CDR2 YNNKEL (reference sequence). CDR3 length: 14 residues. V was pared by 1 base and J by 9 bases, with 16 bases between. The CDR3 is CASSQVRQGGRQYF. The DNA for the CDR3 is TGTGCCAGCAGCCAAGTGAGGCAGGGAGGAAGGCAGTACTTC.

Written as DNA, the CDR3 is TGTGCCAGCAGTTTCGCCCCCGGGACAGGCCCTCGAGAGCAGTACTTC. This encodes CASSFAPGTGPREQYF. The chain links TRBV28 to TRBJ2-7; 8 nucleotides line up with TRBD1. Germline V gene lookup returns CDR1 MDHEN and CDR2 SYDVKM. V dropped 3 bases and J dropped 7; count of bases not matched to a gene: 14. This CDR3 spans 16 amino acids.

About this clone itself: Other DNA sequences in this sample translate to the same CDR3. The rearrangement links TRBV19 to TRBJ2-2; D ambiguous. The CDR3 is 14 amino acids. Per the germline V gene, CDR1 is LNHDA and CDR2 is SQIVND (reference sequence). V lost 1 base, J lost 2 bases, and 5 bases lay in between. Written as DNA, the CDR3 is TGTGCCAGTAGTATAGCCCTAAACACCGGGGAGCTGTTTTTT. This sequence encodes CASSIALNTGELFF.

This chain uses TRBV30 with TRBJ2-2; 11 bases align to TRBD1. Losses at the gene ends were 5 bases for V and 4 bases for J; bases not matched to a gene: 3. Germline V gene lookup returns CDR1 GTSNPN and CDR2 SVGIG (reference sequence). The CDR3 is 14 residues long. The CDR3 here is CAWEDRGRTGELFF. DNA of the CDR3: TGTGCCTGGGAGGACAGGGGGCGCACCGGGGAGCTGTTTTTT.

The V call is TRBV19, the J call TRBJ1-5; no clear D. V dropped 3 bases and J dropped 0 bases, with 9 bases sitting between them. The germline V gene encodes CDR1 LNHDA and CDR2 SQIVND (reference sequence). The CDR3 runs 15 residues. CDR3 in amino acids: CASSIRFNSNQPQHF. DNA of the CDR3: TGTGCCAGTAGTATCCGGTTCAATAGCAATCAGCCCCAGCATTTT.